This T cell receptor (beta chain) is from a study of blood T cell repertoires in COVID-19. Study as a whole: Sites in the United States, Italy and Spain provided acute and convalescent COVID-19 samples.

V lost 0 bases to trimming and J lost 3 bases, with 6 bases between them. The CDR3 consists of 13 residues. Per germline, CDR1 SGHVS and CDR2 FQNEAQ. Sequenced by immunoSEQ multiplex PCR; TCRdb stores in-frame clones only, minus some. The sample contains 50,000 to 55,000 clones, around nine tenths of which appear only once. The J gene is TRBJ2-7, the V gene TRBV7-8; D is uncertain. The source material was peripheral blood. This clonotype originated in a man aged 45 to 65 with acute or convalescent COVID-19. The CDR3 DNA is TGTGCCAGCAGCTTAGCGTTCCTCTACGAGCAGTACTTC. Protein: CASSLAFLYEQYF.